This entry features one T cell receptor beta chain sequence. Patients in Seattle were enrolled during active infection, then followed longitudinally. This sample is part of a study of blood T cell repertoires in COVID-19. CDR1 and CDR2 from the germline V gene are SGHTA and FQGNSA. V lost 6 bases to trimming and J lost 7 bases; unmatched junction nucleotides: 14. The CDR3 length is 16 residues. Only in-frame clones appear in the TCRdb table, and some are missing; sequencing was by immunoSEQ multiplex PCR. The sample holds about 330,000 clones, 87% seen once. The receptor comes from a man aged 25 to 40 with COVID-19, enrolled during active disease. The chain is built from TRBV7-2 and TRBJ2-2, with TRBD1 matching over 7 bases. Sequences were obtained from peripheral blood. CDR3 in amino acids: CASSGQAYNRGGELFF. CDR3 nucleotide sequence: TGTGCCAGCAGTGGACAGGCCTATAATCGGGGCGGGGAGCTGTTTTTT.